These 25 T cell receptor beta chains share one sample of origin, sequenced in a study of cytomegalovirus exposure and HLA in healthy donors. A multiplex PCR was run with 60 Vbeta primers and 13 Jbeta primers. Assay: immunoSEQ multiplex PCR; the TCRdb copy retains only in-frame clones and omits some. Among 55,000 to 65,000 clones listed, about four fifths were seen once. The sequenced material came from PBMCs. The receptors were sampled from a woman in her thirties or forties in good health and CMV-seronegative.

There are a few counts of this clone. CDR3 DNA: TGTGCCAGCAGCTTAGGTGTAGGCGGGGGCACTGAAGCTTTCTTT. It translates to CASSLGVGGGTEAFF. The chain employs TRBV7-3 and TRBJ1-1; D possibly corresponds to TRBD1 (5 bases). The germline V gene has CDR1 SGHTA and CDR2 FQGTGA. CDR3 size: 15 residues. Trimming pared 2 bases from V and 4 bases from J, leaving 14 bases between.

The chain combines TRBV5-4 with TRBJ2-5, with D possibly matching TRBD2 (6 bases). V lost 4 bases to trimming and J lost 1 base, with 11 bases between them. The CDR3 spans 14 residues. Germline assignment: CDR1 SGHNT and CDR2 YYREEE (reference sequence). Here the CDR3 DNA reads TGTGCCAGCAGCCTAGGTAGCGGCCAAGAGACCCAGTACTTC. Its translation: CASSLGSGQETQYF. Full variable domain (rest looked up from reference TRBV5-4 and TRBJ2-5): ETGVTQSPTHLIKTRGQQVTLRCSSQSGHNTVSWYQQALGQGPQFIFQYYREEENGRGNFPPRFSGLQFPNYSSELNVNALELDDSALYLCASSLGSGQETQYFGPGTRLLVL.

This chain links TRBV2 with TRBJ2-2; 8 bases map to TRBD2. The CDR3 is 15 residues long. The V gene's germline CDR1 is SNHLY and CDR2 FYNNEI. With V trimmed by 4 bases and J by 4 bases, 5 bases remained unmatched. CDR3 nucleotides: TGTGCCAGCAGTGGTTTAGCGGGACTCACCGGGGAGCTGTTTTTT. This sequence encodes CASSGLAGLTGELFF.

This clone was detected only a few times. The CDR3 protein is CASSLPLWNTEAFF. The CDR3 DNA follows: TGTGCCAGCAGTCTACCCCTGTGGAACACTGAAGCTTTCTTT. This sequence joins TRBV28 and TRBJ1-1; no clear D gene. Trimming removed 5 bases from V and 1 base from J, with 11 bases in between. The CDR3 has 14 amino acids. Germline V CDR1 and CDR2: MDHEN, SYDVKM.

The chain recombines TRBV28 with TRBJ2-1, with 10 bases aligning to TRBD2. Germline loops: CDR1 MDHEN, CDR2 SYDVKM. The CDR3 covers 13 residues. J lost 3 bases, V lost 8 bases, and 1 base had no gene match. CDR3 sequence: CASRTSGYNEQFF. As DNA, the CDR3 is TGTGCCAGCCGGACTAGCGGCTACAATGAGCAGTTCTTC.

This chain uses TRBV25-1 with TRBJ1-2; 10 bases map to TRBD1. After removal of 1 base from V and 7 bases from J, the junction contained 3 bases not matched to a gene. The germline CDR1 and CDR2 sequences are MGHDK and SYGVNS. This CDR3 is built from 14 residues. The CDR3 region has the DNA TGTGCCAGCAGTGAATTAGGGACAGGGGTTGGCTACACCTTC. Translating it yields CASSELGTGVGYTF.

The chain uses TRBV5-6 and TRBJ1-1; no reliable D call. This CDR3 contains 14 residues. The germline V and J ends were trimmed by 0 bases and 0 bases, with 6 bases remaining between them. Germline CDR1 is SGHDT and CDR2 is YYEEEE. DNA of the CDR3: TGTGCCAGCAGCTTGGGAACGGTGAACACTGAAGCTTTCTTT. Its translation is CASSLGTVNTEAFF.

This clone was recorded only once. J is TRBJ2-5 and V is TRBV6-6; unclear D gene. Trimming took off 5 bases at V and 3 bases at J, with 7 bases between the two ends. Per germline, CDR1 MNHNY and CDR2 SVGAGI (reference sequence). The CDR3 extends over 12 amino acids. The CDR3 region is CASSVREETQYF. The CDR3 nucleotides are TGTGCCAGCAGTGTACGGGAAGAGACCCAGTACTTC.

This chain links TRBV27 with TRBJ2-1, with D perhaps matching TRBD2 (6 bases). CDR3 size: 17 residues. Looked up from germline, CDR1 is MNHEY and CDR2 is SMNVEV (reference sequence). Trimming removed 4 bases at V and 7 bases at J, with 23 bases between. CDR3 region: CASSSGLSMGPENEQFF. Here the CDR3 DNA reads TGTGCCAGCAGTTCGGGACTGTCAATGGGGCCGGAGAATGAGCAGTTCTTC.

The chain uses TRBV19 and TRBJ2-2; no definite D call. V lost 6 bases to trimming and J lost 5 bases, with 10 bases between them. The CDR3 covers 13 residues. Germline CDR1 is LNHDA and CDR2 is SQIVND (reference sequence). The CDR3 is CASSPANTGELFF. CDR3 DNA: TGTGCCAGTAGCCCCGCTAATACCGGGGAGCTGTTTTTT.

The J gene is TRBJ2-4, the V gene TRBV6-7; 9 positions match TRBD2. TRBV6-7 is an ORF; its function is uncertain. This CDR3 spans 18 amino acids. V trimming: 5 bases; J trimming: 0 bases; junction bases outside the gene matches: 11. The DNA for the CDR3 is TGTGCCAGCAGTAGGAAGCGGGAGGCGCCCTTAGCCAAAAACATTCAGTACTTC. Translation: CASSRKREAPLAKNIQYF.

The chain has TRBV5-1 and TRBJ1-4; D unclear. V dropped 4 bases and J dropped 0 bases, with 10 bases sitting between them. The CDR3 covers 15 residues. Germline V gives CDR1 SGHRS, CDR2 YFSETQ. The CDR3 loop is CASSPRVATNEKLFF. The CDR3 nucleotides are TGCGCCAGCAGCCCGAGAGTTGCAACTAATGAAAAACTGTTTTTT.

The chain joins TRBV6-1 to TRBJ2-3; 8 bases match TRBD2. The length of the CDR3 is 16 residues. Germline V gene sequence: CDR1 MNHNS, CDR2 SASEGT. Trimming cost V 3 bases and J 3 bases; bases outside gene matches: 8. For the CDR3, the DNA is TGTGCCAGCAGTGAGGGGGTAGCGGGATGGACAGATACGCAGTATTTT. Translating it yields CASSEGVAGWTDTQYF.

The genes are TRBV28 and TRBJ2-7; D is perhaps TRBD2 (6 bases). This CDR3 has 12 residues. Germline V gene sequence: CDR1 MDHEN, CDR2 SYDVKM. V was clipped by 5 bases and J by 3 bases, with 8 bases between them. CDR3 loop: CASSTGDYEQYF. CDR3 nucleotides: TGTGCCAGCAGTACGGGGGACTACGAGCAGTACTTC. Filled out from reference TRBV28 and TRBJ2-7, the complete variable domain reads DVKVTQSSRYLVKRTGEKVFLECVQDMDHENMFWYRQDPGLGLRLIYFSYDVKMKEKGDIPEGYSVSREKKERFSLILESASTNQTSMYLCASSTGDYEQYFGPGTRLTVT.

This chain connects TRBV7-2 to TRBJ2-2, with 10 bases aligning to TRBD1. This CDR3 is 16 amino acids long. V shed 1 base and J 1 base; nucleotides not matched to a gene: 0. CDR1 and CDR2 (germline): SGHTA, FQGNSA. The CDR3 sequence is CASSLGTGGNTGELFF. CDR3 coding DNA: TGTGCCAGCAGCTTAGGGACAGGGGGGAACACCGGGGAGCTGTTTTTT.

The V call is TRBV7-9, the J call TRBJ1-1, with D unclear. From germline, CDR1 is SEHNR and CDR2 FQNEAQ (reference sequence). Trimming removed 4 bases from V and 0 bases from J, with 6 bases in between. The CDR3 sequence is 13 residues long. CDR3 nucleotides: TGTGCCAGCAGCTACCCAGTGAACACTGAAGCTTTCTTT. Protein sequence: CASSYPVNTEAFF.

V and J are TRBV18 and TRBJ2-7; 8 nucleotides match TRBD1. The CDR3 loop spans 14 amino acids. Per germline, CDR1 KGHSH and CDR2 LQKENI. J was trimmed by 4 bases and V by 1 base; bases with no gene match: 3. CDR3 nucleotide sequence: TGTGCCAGCTCACCACGCGGGACAGGTTACGAGCAGTACTTC. Residues: CASSPRGTGYEQYF. Full variable domain (outside the CDR3, taken from reference TRBV18 and TRBJ2-7): NAGVMQNPRHLVRRRGQEARLRCSPMKGHSHVYWYRQLPEEGLKFMVYLQKENIIDESGMPKERFSAEFPKEGPSILRIQQVVRGDSAAYFCASSPRGTGYEQYFGPGTRLTVT.

The chain has TRBV28 and TRBJ1-2; TRBD1 might be the D (5 bases). The germline gives CDR1 MDHEN, CDR2 SYDVKM. CDR3 size: 16 residues. V dropped 3 bases and J dropped 3 bases, with 17 bases sitting between them. The CDR3 nucleotides are TGTGCCAGCAGTTTGGGGGGTTCGAGGGGTGACTATGGCTACACCTTC. Translating gives CASSLGGSRGDYGYTF.

The chain joins TRBV28 to TRBJ2-3; 9 bases line up with TRBD2. Losses at the gene ends were 2 bases for V and 3 bases for J; bases not matched to a gene: 15. Germline values: CDR1 MDHEN, CDR2 SYDVKM. The CDR3 contains 19 residues. The CDR3 protein is CASSLLWAAGGERTDTQYF. CDR3 in DNA: TGTGCCAGCAGTTTACTCTGGGCAGCGGGAGGTGAAAGGACAGATACGCAGTATTTT.

The chain has TRBV5-4 and TRBJ2-1; D perhaps matches TRBD2 (5 bases). Germline values: CDR1 SGHNT, CDR2 YYREEE (reference sequence). This CDR3 has 16 amino acids. The V end lost 0 bases, the J end lost 12 bases, and 22 bases lay between the germline ends. The CDR3 bases are TGTGCCAGCAGCTTGGGAGGGCAGGCCTTTTGGGGTCCGCAGTTCTTC. This encodes CASSLGGQAFWGPQFF.

The V and J genes are TRBV28 and TRBJ1-4, with D perhaps matching TRBD1 (6 bases). The CDR3 runs to 13 residues. Between the trimmed V and J ends, which lost 5 bases and 4 bases, there was a span of 8 bases. Germline loops: CDR1 MDHEN, CDR2 SYDVKM. CDR3 in DNA: TGTGCCAGCAGTCGGACAGTTAATGAAAAACTGTTTTTT. The encoded protein is CASSRTVNEKLFF.

The chain couples TRBV28 to TRBJ1-1; the D gene is possibly TRBD1 (5 bases). The CDR3 has 16 residues. The V gene's germline CDR1 is MDHEN and CDR2 SYDVKM. V was trimmed by 2 bases and J by 4 bases, leaving 17 bases between them. This chain's CDR3 is CASSLTAGGFGTEAFF. CDR3 bases: TGTGCCAGCAGTTTAACTGCTGGGGGGTTTGGCACTGAAGCTTTCTTT.

The J gene is TRBJ2-7, the V gene TRBV6-1; 7 nucleotides match TRBD2. Germline trimming cut 7 bases from V and 0 bases from J; bases unmatched to any gene: 6. Looked up from germline, CDR1 is MNHNS and CDR2 is SASEGT. The CDR3 runs to 14 residues. CDR3 sequence (DNA): TGTGCCAGCACCCCGGGGGGATTCTCCTACGAGCAGTACTTC. It encodes CASTPGGFSYEQYF.

The J gene is TRBJ2-7, the V gene TRBV6-5; 7 bases map to TRBD2. The CDR3 is 15 amino acids. V shed 0 bases and J 5 bases; nucleotides not matched to a gene: 7. The germline CDR1 and CDR2 sequences are MNHEY and SVGAGI. CDR3 bases: TGTGCCAGCAGTTACTCGGCGCATACTAGCGACGAGCAGTACTTC. It is translated as CASSYSAHTSDEQYF.

There are a few counts of this clone. V is TRBV6-1 and J is TRBJ1-2; possible D gene TRBD1, 6 bases. The V end lost 4 bases, the J end lost 4 bases, and 16 bases lay between the germline ends. The length of the CDR3 is 15 residues. Germline CDR1 is MNHNS and CDR2 is SASEGT. The CDR3 nucleotides read TGTGCCAGCAGTGGAAGCTGGGACAAGATCTATGGCTACACCTTC. Residues: CASSGSWDKIYGYTF.